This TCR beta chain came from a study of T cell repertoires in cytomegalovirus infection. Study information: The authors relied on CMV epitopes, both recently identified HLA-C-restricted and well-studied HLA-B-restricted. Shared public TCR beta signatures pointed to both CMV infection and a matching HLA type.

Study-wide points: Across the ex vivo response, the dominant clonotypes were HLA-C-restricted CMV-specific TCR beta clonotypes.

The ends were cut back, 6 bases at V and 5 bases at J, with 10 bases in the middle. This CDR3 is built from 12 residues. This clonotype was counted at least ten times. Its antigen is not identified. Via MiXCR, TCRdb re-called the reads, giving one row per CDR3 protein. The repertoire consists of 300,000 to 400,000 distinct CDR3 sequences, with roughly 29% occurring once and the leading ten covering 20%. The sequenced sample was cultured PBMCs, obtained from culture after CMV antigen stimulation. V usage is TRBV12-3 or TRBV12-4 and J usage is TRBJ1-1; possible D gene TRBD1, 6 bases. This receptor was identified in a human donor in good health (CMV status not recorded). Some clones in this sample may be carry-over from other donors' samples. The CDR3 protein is CASSPQGTEAFF. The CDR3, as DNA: TGTGCCAGCAGCCCCCAGGGGACTGAAGCTTTCTTT.